This TCR beta chain was observed in a study of blood T cells in healthy people across ages. About the study: Template-switching capture recovered about one barcoded beta molecule per two T cells. General study findings and limits: Leaving the PBMCs unsorted stopped any conclusive comparison of naive versus antigen-experienced cells.

Germline-derived CDR1 and CDR2 are SGHRS and YFSETQ. This CDR3 contains 15 residues. The V end was cut by 4 bases, the J end by 2 bases, with 12 bases between. Combining a sample-barcoded 5' primer with a J-beta primer mix, a second PCR ran for about 6 to 11 cycles. Template switching added a 12-random-nucleotide identifier to every cDNA molecule. Individual samples furnished no less than 2.5 million CDR3-containing paired-end reads apiece. From the 5' RACE reads, TCRdb called clonotypes with MiXCR, one entry per CDR3 protein. The sample lists 1.6 million or so distinct CDR3 sequences, around 35% occurring once. A remark on this clonotype: No antigen is known for it.

The gene calls are TRBV5-1 and TRBJ2-2; the D gene is possibly TRBD2 (6 bases). Material: blood. This TCR came from a woman in her thirties in good health. CDR3 residues: CASSLREPNTGELFF. DNA of the CDR3: TGCGCCAGCAGCCTCCGGGAGCCCAACACCGGGGAGCTGTTTTTT.